This T cell receptor (beta chain) was observed in a study of multiple sclerosis patients with progressive multifocal leukoencephalopathy. In the case of this clone: Its antigen is currently unknown.

This was a survey-level run. Synthetic inline TR CDR3 controls covering all V-J pairings were spiked into each PCR. Only in-frame clones appear in the TCRdb table, and some are missing; sequencing was by immunoSEQ multiplex PCR. The sample consists of more than 30,000 clones, roughly 90% of them appearing once. Study observations and caveats: In most PML patients, TRB repertoires appeared less diverse by entropy.

Time point here: time of PML onset. Every listed patient previously received interferon beta; all PML patients were women. This TCR came from a woman aged 40 to 49 with progressive multifocal leukoencephalopathy. The sample consisted of PBMCs, taken from a patient treated with natalizumab.

The CDR3 DNA follows: TGTGCCAGCAGCGTAGATCCAGGGGGTTACGAGCAGTACTTC. Translating gives CASSVDPGGYEQYF. The rearrangement joins TRBV9 to TRBJ2-7, with TRBD1 identical over 7 bases. J was trimmed by 4 bases and V by 0 bases; bases with no gene match: 4. The CDR3 has 14 amino acids. Germline lookup yields CDR1 SGDLS and CDR2 YYNGEE.